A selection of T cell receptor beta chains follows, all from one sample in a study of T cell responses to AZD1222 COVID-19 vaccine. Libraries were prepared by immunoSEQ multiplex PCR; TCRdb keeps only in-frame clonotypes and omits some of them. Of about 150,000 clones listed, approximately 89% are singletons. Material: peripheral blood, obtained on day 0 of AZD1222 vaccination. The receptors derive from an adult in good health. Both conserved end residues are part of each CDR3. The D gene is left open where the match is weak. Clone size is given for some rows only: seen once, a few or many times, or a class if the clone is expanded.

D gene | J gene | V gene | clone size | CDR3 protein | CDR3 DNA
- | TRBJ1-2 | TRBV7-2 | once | CASSLYNYGYTF | TGTGCCAGCAGCTTGTACAACTATGGCTACACCTTC
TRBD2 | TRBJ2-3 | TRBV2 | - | CASSELLAADTDTQYF | TGTGCCAGCAGTGAGCTGCTAGCGGCGGACACAGATACGCAGTATTTT
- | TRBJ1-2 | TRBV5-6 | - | CASSLGQGYYGYTF | TGTGCCAGCAGCTTGGGCCAGGGCTATTATGGCTACACCTTC
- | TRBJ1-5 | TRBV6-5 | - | CASRLGVLYPQHF | TGTGCCAGCAGGCTCGGGGTCCTATATCCCCAGCATTTT
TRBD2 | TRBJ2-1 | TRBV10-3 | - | CAISGSSGVSYNEQFF | TGTGCCATCAGTGGAAGTAGCGGGGTGTCCTACAATGAGCAGTTCTTC
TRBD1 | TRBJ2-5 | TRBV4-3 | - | CASSQEPAGTGAAQYF | TGCGCCAGCAGCCAAGAGCCTGCCGGGACAGGGGCGGCCCAGTACTTC
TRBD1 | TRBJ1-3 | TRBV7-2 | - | CASSDWTGSGNTIYF | TGTGCCAGCAGCGATTGGACAGGCTCTGGAAACACCATATATTTT
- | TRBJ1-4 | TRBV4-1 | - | CASSQNRATNEKLFF | TGCGCCAGCAGCCAAAACAGAGCAACTAATGAAAAACTGTTTTTT
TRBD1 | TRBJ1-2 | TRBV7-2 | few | CASSRDRANYGYTF | TGTGCCAGCAGCCGGGACAGGGCCAACTATGGCTACACCTTC
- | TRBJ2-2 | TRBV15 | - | CATSPGVAGELFF | TGTGCCACCAGCCCAGGGGTGGCCGGGGAGCTGTTTTTT
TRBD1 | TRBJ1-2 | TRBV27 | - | CASSPRQGRDGYTF | TGTGCCAGCAGTCCCCGACAGGGAAGGGATGGCTACACCTTC
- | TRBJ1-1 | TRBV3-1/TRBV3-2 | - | CASSRWDTEAFF | TGTGCCAGCAGCCGATGGGACACTGAAGCTTTCTTT
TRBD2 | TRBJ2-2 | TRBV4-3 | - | CASSQEWAGGSNTGELFF | TGCGCCAGCAGCCAAGAATGGGCGGGAGGTTCGAACACCGGGGAGCTGTTTTTT
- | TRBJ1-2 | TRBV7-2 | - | CASSPLRVSYGYTF | TGTGCCAGCAGCCCCCTCAGGGTTTCCTATGGCTACACCTTC
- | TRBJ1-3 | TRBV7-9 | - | CASSLWVWDRGNTIYF | TGTGCCAGCAGCCTCTGGGTTTGGGACCGTGGAAACACCATATATTTT
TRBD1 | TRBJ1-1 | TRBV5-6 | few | CASSLAGGAGTEAFF | TGTGCCAGCAGCTTGGCAGGGGGGGCCGGCACTGAAGCTTTCTTT
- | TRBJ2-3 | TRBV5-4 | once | CASSFRDTQYF | TGTGCCAGCAGCTTTAGGGATACGCAGTATTTT
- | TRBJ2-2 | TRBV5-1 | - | CASSLGLGTIVPGELFF | TGCGCCAGCAGCTTGGGATTAGGGACGATTGTTCCCGGGGAGCTGTTTTTT
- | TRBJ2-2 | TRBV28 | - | CASSPPVRSTGELFF | TGTGCCAGCAGTCCACCTGTCCGGAGCACCGGGGAGCTGTTTTTT
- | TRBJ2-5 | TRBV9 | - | CASSDGQRQETQYF | TGTGCCAGCAGCGACGGGCAAAGACAAGAGACCCAGTACTTC
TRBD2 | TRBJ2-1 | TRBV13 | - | CASSSGDSREEFF | TGTGCCAGCAGCTCGGGGGACTCCCGGGAGGAGTTCTTC
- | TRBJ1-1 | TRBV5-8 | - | CASSNRQNFNTEAFF | TGTGCCAGCAGCAACCGACAGAATTTTAACACTGAAGCTTTCTTT
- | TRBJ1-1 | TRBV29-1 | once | CSASRGGGDTEAFF | TGCAGCGCCTCGAGGGGCGGCGGGGACACTGAAGCTTTCTTT
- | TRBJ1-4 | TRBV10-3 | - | CAISPGGNERLFF | TGTGCCATCAGTCCCGGCGGGAATGAACGACTGTTTTTT
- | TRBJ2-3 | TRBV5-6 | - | CASSPPGTDTQYF | TGTGCCAGCAGCCCCCCCGGGACAGATACGCAGTATTTT
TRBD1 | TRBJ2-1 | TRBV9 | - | CASSVVQTGAGEQFF | TGTGCCAGCAGCGTAGTACAAACAGGGGCTGGTGAGCAGTTCTTC
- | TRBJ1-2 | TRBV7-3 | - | CASSASPGANYGYTF | TGTGCCAGCAGCGCAAGTCCTGGGGCTAACTATGGCTACACCTTC
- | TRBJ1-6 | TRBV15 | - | CATSKADGGLTSYNSPLHF | TGTGCCACCAGCAAGGCGGACGGGGGTTTAACGTCCTATAATTCACCCCTCCACTTT
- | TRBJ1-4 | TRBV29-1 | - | CSVTVATNEKLFF | TGCAGCGTGACAGTTGCAACTAATGAAAAACTGTTTTTT
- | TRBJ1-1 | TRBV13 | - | CASSLGFEGAADTLTEAFF | TGTGCCAGCAGCTTAGGCTTCGAAGGGGCGGCCGACACTCTCACTGAAGCTTTCTTT
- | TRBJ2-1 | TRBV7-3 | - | CASSLGTTGAREHNEQFF | TGTGCCAGCAGCTTGGGGACCACGGGAGCCCGGGAACACAATGAGCAGTTCTTC
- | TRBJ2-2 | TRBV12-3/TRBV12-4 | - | CASTTTGELFF | TGTGCCAGCACCACCACCGGGGAGCTGTTTTTT
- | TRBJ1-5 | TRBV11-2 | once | CASSRGHNQPQHF | TGTGCCAGCAGCCGGGGACACAATCAGCCCCAGCATTTT
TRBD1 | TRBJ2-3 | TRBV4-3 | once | CASSHSGTGITDTQYF | TGCGCCAGCAGCCACTCCGGGACAGGGATCACAGATACGCAGTATTTT
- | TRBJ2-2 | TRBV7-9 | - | CASSRTGELFF | TGTGCCAGCAGTCGGACCGGGGAGCTGTTTTTT
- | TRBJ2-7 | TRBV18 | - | CASSPTGSFYEQYF | TGTGCCAGCTCACCGACGGGATCGTTTTACGAGCAGTACTTC
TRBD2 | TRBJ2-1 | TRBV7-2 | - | CASSLVAGDHDEQFF | TGTGCCAGCAGCTTAGTAGCGGGAGATCACGATGAGCAGTTCTTC
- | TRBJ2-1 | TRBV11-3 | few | CASSPRGARYNEQFF | TGTGCCAGCAGCCCGAGAGGTGCAAGATACAATGAGCAGTTCTTC
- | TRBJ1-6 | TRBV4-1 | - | CASKGTGSPLHF | TGCGCCAGCAAAGGAACGGGTTCACCCCTCCACTTT
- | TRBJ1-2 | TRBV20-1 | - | CSTSTEGGSYTF | TGCAGTACTAGTACAGAGGGGGGCAGCTACACCTTC
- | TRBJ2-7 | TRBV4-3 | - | CASSRERDGPYEQYF | TGCGCCAGCAGCCGAGAAAGGGACGGCCCCTACGAGCAGTACTTC
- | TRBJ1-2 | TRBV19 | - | CARGPPEEESANYGYTF | TGTGCCAGGGGTCCGCCAGAAGAAGAAAGTGCCAACTATGGCTACACCTTC
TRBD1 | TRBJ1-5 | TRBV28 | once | CASGTPDRVGKLGPQHF | TGTGCCAGCGGGACACCTGACAGGGTTGGCAAGTTAGGGCCCCAGCATTTT
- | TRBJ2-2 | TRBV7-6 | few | CASSLEPRGLNTGELFF | TGTGCCAGCAGCTTAGAACCCAGGGGTTTGAACACCGGGGAGCTGTTTTTT
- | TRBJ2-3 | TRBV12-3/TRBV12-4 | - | CASKDYPDTQYF | TGTGCCAGCAAGGACTACCCAGATACGCAGTATTTT
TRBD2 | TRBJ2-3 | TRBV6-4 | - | CASKISGRADTQYF | TGTGCCAGCAAGATTAGCGGGAGAGCAGATACGCAGTATTTT
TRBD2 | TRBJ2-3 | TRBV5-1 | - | CASSLDRGGRDTQYF | TGCGCCAGCAGCTTGGACCGGGGGGGCAGAGATACGCAGTATTTT
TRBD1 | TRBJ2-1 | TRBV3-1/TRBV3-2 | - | CASSYHRGSRDEQFF | TGTGCCAGCAGCTACCACAGGGGGTCTCGGGATGAGCAGTTCTTC
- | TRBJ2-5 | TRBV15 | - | CATSRDRQGLETQYF | TGTGCCACCAGCAGAGATCGGCAGGGTTTGGAGACCCAGTACTTC
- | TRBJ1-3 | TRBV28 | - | CASSVHGTGNTIYF | TGTGCCAGCAGTGTCCACGGGACTGGAAACACCATATATTTT
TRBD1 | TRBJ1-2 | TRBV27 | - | CASSTRDSYGYTF | TGTGCCAGCAGTACGCGGGACAGCTATGGCTACACCTTC
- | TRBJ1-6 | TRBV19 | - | CASIGGNNSPLHF | TGTGCCAGTATTGGGGGGAATAATTCACCCCTCCACTTT
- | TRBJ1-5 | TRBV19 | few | CASSIGREWPQHF | TGTGCCAGTAGTATTGGCAGGGAGTGGCCCCAGCATTTT
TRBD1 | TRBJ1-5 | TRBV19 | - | CASRDRVGNQPQHF | TGTGCCAGTAGGGACAGGGTAGGCAATCAGCCCCAGCATTTT
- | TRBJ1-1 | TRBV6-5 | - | CASTDQGKNTEAFF | TGTGCCAGCACCGACCAGGGGAAGAACACTGAAGCTTTCTTT